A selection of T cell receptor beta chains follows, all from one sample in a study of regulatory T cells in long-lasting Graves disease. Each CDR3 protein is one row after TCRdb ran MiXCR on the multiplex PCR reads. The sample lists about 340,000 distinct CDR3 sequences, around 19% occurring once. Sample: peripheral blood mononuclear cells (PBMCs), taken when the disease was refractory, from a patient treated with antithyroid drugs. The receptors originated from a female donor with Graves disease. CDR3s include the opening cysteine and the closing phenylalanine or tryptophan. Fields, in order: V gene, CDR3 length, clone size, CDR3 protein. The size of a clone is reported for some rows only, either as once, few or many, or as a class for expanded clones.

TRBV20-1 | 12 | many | CSARDQADTQYF
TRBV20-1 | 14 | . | CSAAESSRRVKQYF
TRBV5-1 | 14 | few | CASSPLSAPGELFF
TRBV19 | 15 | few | CASTSPRDSTYGYTF
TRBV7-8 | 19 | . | CASSSNKMTDGTKGEKLFF
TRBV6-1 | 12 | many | CASSRSNYGYTF
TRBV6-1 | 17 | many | CASSEAPVLVSNQPQHF
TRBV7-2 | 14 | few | CASSFGTGVTEAFF
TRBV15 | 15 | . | CATSREARGSYEQYF
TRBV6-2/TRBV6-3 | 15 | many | CASSYSRKGSYGYTF
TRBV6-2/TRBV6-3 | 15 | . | CASTQKRGAYNEQFF
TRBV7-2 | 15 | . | CASRRQGIGIYEQYF
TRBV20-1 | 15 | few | CSASPRGRSVSEAFF
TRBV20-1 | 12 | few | CSAATGGGGYTF
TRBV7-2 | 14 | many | CASSLAFRPETQYF
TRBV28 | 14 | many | CASRRQGLSYEQYF
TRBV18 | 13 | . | CASSPSPSYEQYF
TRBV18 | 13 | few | CASCDRGGGPQHF
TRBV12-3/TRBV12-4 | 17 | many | CASSPRQGRGANYGYTF
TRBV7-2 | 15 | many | CASSLARTGVETQYF
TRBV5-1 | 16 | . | CASSARGGATTDTQYF
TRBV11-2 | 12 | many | CASSPGFSGYTF
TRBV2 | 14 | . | CASTGVSGTGELFF
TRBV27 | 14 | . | CASSRTEAGETQYF
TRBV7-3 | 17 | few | CASSLGLSSGSGETQYF
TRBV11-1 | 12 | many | CASSLYRETQYF
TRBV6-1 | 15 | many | CASNPRRGPQGEQYF
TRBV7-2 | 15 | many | CASSWIKGHQETQYF
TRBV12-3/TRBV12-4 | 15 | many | CASSQSGTGSYEQYF
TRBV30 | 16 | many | CAWSVSGASSNEKLFF